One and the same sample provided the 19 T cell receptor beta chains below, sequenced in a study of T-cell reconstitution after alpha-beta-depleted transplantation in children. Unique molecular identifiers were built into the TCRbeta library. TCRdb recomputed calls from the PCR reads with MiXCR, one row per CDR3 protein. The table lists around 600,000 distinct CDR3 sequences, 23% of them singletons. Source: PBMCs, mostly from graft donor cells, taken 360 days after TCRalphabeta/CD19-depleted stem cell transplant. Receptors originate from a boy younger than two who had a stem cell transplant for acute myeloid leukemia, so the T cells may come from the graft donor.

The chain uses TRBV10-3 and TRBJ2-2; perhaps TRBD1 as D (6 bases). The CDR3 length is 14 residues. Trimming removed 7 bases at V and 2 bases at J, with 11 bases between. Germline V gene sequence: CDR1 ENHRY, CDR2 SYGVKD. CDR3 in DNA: TGTGCCATCAATCCGGGACACAACACCGGGGAGCTGTTTTTT. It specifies CAINPGHNTGELFF.

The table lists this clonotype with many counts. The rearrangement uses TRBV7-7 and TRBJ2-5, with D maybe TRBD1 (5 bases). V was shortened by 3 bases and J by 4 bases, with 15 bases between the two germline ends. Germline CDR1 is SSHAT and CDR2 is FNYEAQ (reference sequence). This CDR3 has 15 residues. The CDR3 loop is CASSFSPGFGETQYF. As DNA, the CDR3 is TGTGCCAGCAGCTTTAGTCCAGGGTTTGGAGAGACCCAGTACTTC.

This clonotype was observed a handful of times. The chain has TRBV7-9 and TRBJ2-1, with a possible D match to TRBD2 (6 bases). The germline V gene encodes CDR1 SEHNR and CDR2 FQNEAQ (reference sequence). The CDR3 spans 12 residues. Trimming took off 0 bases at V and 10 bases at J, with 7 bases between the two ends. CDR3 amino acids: CASSLALAEQFF. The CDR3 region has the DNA TGTGCCAGCAGCTTAGCCCTAGCGGAGCAGTTCTTC. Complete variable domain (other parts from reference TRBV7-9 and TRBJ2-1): DTGVSQNPRHKITKRGQNVTFRCDPISEHNRLYWYRQTLGQGPEFLTYFQNEAQLEKSRLLSDRFSAERPKGSFSTLEIQRTEQGDSAMYLCASSLALAEQFFGPGTRLTVL.

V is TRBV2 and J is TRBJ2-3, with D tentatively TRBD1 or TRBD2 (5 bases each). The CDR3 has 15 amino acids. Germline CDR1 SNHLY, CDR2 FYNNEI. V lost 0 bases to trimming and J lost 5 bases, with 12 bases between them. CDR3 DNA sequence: TGTGCCAGCAGTGAAGCGCAGGCAGGGAGAGATACGCAGTATTTT. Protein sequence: CASSEAQAGRDTQYF.

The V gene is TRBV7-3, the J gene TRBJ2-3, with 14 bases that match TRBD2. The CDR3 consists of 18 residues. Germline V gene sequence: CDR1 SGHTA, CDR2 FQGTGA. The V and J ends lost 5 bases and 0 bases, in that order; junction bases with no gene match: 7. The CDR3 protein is CASSETSGGAPSTDTQYF. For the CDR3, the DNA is TGTGCCAGCAGCGAGACTAGCGGGGGGGCCCCTAGCACAGATACGCAGTATTTT.

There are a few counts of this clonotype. The CDR3 nucleotides are TGCAGTCCCTCGGGGTTTGGGTACTATGGCTACACCTTC. Translating gives CSPSGFGYYGYTF. The gene calls are TRBV20-1 and TRBJ1-2, with D uncertain. Germline CDR1 reads DFQATT; CDR2 reads SNEGSKA (reference sequence). V was cut by 8 bases and J by 3 bases, with 16 bases left in between. The CDR3 runs 13 residues.

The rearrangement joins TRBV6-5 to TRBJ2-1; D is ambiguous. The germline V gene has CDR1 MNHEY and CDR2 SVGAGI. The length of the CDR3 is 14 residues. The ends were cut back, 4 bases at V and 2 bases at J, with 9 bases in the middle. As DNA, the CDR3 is TGTGCCAGCAGTTCCTTACCCCCCTACAATGAGCAGTTCTTC. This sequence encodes CASSSLPPYNEQFF.

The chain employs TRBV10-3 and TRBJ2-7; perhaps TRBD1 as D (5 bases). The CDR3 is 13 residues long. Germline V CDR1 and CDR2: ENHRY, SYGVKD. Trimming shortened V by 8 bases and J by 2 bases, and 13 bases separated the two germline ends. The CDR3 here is CAIAQTATYEQYV. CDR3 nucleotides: TGTGCCATCGCACAGACAGCTACCTACGAGCAGTACGTC.

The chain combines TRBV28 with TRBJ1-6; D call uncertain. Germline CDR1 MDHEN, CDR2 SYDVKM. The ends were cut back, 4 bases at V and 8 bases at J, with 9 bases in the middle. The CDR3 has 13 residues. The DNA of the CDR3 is TGTGCCAGCAGTTCGGGCCCCTATTCACCCCTCCACTTT. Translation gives CASSSGPYSPLHF.

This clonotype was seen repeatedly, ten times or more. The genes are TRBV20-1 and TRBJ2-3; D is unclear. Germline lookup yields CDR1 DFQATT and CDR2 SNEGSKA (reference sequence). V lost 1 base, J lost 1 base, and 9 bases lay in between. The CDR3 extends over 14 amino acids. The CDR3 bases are TGCAGTGCTAGAGGCCCTCCCCGCACAGATACGCAGTATTTT. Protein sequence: CSARGPPRTDTQYF.

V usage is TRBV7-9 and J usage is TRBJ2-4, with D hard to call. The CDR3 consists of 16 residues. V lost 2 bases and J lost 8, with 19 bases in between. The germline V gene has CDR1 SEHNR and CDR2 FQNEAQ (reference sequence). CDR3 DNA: TGTGCCAGCAGCTTAAACTACGGCCAGTTTGGTTACATTCAGTACTTC. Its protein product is CASSLNYGQFGYIQYF.

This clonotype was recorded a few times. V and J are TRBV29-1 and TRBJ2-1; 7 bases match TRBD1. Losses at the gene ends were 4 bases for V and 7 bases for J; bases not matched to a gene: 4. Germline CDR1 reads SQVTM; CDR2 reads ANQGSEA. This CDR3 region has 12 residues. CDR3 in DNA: TGCAGCGTTGTACAGGGGACGAATGAGCAGTTCTTC. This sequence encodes CSVVQGTNEQFF.

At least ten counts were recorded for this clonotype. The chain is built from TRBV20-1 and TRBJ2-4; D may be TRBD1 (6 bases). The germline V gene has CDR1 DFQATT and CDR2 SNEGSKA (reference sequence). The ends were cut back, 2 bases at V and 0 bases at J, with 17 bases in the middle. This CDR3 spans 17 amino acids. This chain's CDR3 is CSARLSPWGLAKNIQYF. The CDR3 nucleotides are TGCAGTGCTAGACTCTCACCATGGGGGCTAGCCAAAAACATTCAGTACTTC.

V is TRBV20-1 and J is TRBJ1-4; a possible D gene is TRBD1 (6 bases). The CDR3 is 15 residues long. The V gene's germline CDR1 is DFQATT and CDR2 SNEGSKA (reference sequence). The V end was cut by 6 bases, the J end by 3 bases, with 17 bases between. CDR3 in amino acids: CSAPPAGAANEKLFF. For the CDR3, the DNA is TGCAGTGCCCCCCCCGCAGGGGCAGCTAATGAAAAACTGTTTTTT.

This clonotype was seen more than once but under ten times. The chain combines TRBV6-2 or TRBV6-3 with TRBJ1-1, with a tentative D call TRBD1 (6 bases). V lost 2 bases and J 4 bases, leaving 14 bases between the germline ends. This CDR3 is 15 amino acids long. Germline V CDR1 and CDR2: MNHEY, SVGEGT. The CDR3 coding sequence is TGTGCCAGCAGTTACCAATCCAGGGGTGGCACTGAAGCTTTCTTT. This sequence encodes CASSYQSRGGTEAFF.

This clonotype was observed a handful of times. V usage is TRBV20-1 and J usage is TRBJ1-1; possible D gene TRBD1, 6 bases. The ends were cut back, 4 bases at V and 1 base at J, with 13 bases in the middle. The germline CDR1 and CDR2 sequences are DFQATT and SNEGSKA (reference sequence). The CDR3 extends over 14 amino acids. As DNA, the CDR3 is TGCAGTGCTACCAAGGACAGTGCGAACACTGAAGCTTTCTTT. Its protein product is CSATKDSANTEAFF.

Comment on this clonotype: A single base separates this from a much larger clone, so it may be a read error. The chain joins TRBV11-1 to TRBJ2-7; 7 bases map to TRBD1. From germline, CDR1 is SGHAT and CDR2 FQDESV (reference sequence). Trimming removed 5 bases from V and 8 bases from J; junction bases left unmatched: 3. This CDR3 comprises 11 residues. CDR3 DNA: TGTGCCAGCAGCGACAGGGACAAGCAGTACTTC. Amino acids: CASSDRDKQYF.

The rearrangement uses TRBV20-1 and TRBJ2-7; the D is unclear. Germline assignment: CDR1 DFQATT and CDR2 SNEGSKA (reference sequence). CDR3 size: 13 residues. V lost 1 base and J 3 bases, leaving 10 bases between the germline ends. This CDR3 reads CSARVPPDYEQYF. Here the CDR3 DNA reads TGCAGTGCTAGAGTTCCGCCTGACTACGAGCAGTACTTC.

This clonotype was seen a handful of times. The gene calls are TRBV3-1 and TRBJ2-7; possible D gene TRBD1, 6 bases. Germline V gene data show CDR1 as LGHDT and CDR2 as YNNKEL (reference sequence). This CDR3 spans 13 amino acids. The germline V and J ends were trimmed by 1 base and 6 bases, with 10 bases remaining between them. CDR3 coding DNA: TGTGCCAGCAGCCAAGCGAGAGGGGGCGAGCAGTACTTC. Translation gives CASSQARGGEQYF.